This TCR beta chain was identified during a study of T cells in Graves' hyperthyroidism and ophthalmopathy (dated by TCRdb to about 2019). Describing the broader study: Peripheral blood was collected at initial diagnosis, before any treatment. To identify distinguishing TCR V-J signatures, a discovery cohort of roughly 100 patients was used, comprising fewer than 45 with Graves' ophthalmopathy and around 60 with stable Graves' hyperthyroidism. An independent validation cohort of under 20 hyperthyroidism patients and 17 patients who later progressed to ophthalmopathy tested prospective prediction of ophthalmopathy. The 75 to 100 discovery patients were randomly split 7:3 into training and test sets. Thyroid tissue and blood T-cell repertoires from more than five Graves' hyperthyroidism patients were also compared in the study. Once sampling was done, hyperthyroidism patients were given methimazole at a starting dose of 30 mg daily, whereas ophthalmopathy patients were given high-dose intravenous methylprednisolone. According to the paper, TCR Vbeta CDR3 sequencing was carried out on some 130 peripheral blood samples, which came from 40 to 45 ophthalmopathy, 80 or so hyperthyroidism and about 17 progressor patients.

Here is what the overall study found, with its caveats: Sample size was not statistically predetermined, and blinding of investigators to group allocation was not performed. Most expanded thyroid clonotypes (frequency above 0.001) were also detected in blood, a finding suggesting that blood repertoires may reflect thyroid immune responses. In validation, the model predicted progression to ophthalmopathy a median of roughly 6.1 months before onset, with approximately 71% sensitivity and around 76% specificity. Ophthalmopathy was separated from stable hyperthyroidism by a 13 V-J signature model, with approximately 86% sensitivity and about 84% specificity obtained in cross-validation and 80%/75% obtained in testing.

In regard to this clonotype: It has no known antigen specificity. A read error is possible here, since a much larger clone lies one base away.

Stable Graves' hyperthyroidism was defined as the absence of progression to ophthalmopathy over 18 months of follow-up. The hyperthyroidism patients were between 18 and 65 years old and newly diagnosed, with a disease duration of less than 2 months. The study excluded patients with uncontrolled infections, other autoimmune diseases, pregnancy or lactation. Diagnoses were established on the basis of clinical symptoms, serum thyroxine and TRAb, thyroid ultrasound, and orbital computed tomography. PBMCs were isolated from about 10 ml of fresh peripheral blood by Ficoll-Paque density gradient centrifugation. Total RNA was extracted with Trizol reagent, and quality was checked on an Agilent 2100 Bioanalyzer. The CDR3 goes from the cysteine to the phenylalanine over 15 residues. Only the CDR3 DNA stays, 45 bases, in frame from base 1. V gives up 2 bases and J gives up 2 bases, and the segment between their germline ends measures 10 bases. The germline V gene yields MNHEY for CDR1 and SVGAGI for CDR2.

The TCR beta CDR3 regions were amplified from the RNA transcripts. The TCR CDR3 was subjected to a first round of RT-PCR using the HTBI primer set and the Qiagen OneStep RT-PCR kit. A second multiplex PCR round built the libraries, followed by size selection and purification. Paired-end sequencing of the libraries was performed with 100 bp reads on an Illumina HiSeq2000. Under the source paper's analysis protocol: SOAPnuke was used to process the raw data, removing reads that contained adapters or uncalled bases, had a mean Phred below 15, or lacked an exact match to the constant primer or identifier. High-quality paired reads were merged using COPE v1.2.5, and each unique nucleotide sequence was defined as a clonotype. MiTCR v1.1 was used to align the clonotypes against IMGT TRBV, TRBD and TRBJ reference segments. Analysis was restricted to V-J combinations with a frequency above 0.0001, which covered roughly 99% of repertoires. The TCS score was defined as F50 (clonal expansion) divided by E x V (chaos), with BLOSUM62-based TCRdist calculated between CDR3 peptides within each V-J. Welch's t-statistics and random forest reduced fewer than 600 V-J features to around 14, which were used in a naive Bayes classifier (R e1071). The raw public reads went through TCRdb reprocessing: fastp at Q25, MiXCR clone calling, in-frame beta chains kept. A single entry per CDR3 protein holds the most common genes and DNA from its merged rows. These V and J calls are TCRdb output, not the study's own analysis. The sample records more than 300,000 distinct CDR3 sequences, around 14% of which are singletons. The top ten constitute 11% of the sample.

Sequenced: blood. The V and J segments used are TRBV6-5 and TRBJ1-3; TRBD1 might be the D gene, on 5 matching bases. This receptor was identified in a woman aged 55-75 years with Graves' hyperthyroidism. The bases read TGTGCCAGCAGTTACAGCGGGGCTACTGGAAACACCATATATTTT. This translates into CASSYSGATGNTIYF.